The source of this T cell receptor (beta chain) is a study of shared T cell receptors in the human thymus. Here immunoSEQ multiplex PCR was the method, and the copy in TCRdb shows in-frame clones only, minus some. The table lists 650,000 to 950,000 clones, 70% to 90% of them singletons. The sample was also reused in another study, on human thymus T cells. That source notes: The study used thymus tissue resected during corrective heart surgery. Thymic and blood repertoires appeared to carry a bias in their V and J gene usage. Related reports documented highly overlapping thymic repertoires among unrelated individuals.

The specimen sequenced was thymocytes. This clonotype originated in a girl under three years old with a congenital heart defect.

The CDR3 sequence: CASGLDLAVRPATQYF. The CDR3 DNA is TGTGCTAGTGGTTTGGACCTAGCGGTCCGCCCTGCTACGCAGTATTTT. J is TRBJ2-3 and V is TRBV12-5, with 7 bases matching TRBD2. This CDR3 comprises 16 residues. V lost 1 base, J lost 8 bases, and 12 bases stayed unmatched. Per the germline V gene, CDR1 is LGHNT and CDR2 is FRNRAP.